This T cell receptor (beta chain) stems from a study of blood T cell repertoires in COVID-19. About the research overall: COVID-19 samples, acute and convalescent, were from the United States, Italy and Spain.

In the source study's methods: Cell counts per sample came from amplifying reference gene primers. Profiling relied on immunoSEQ multiplex PCR, and the TCRdb table lists in-frame clones only, not all of them. The V and J calls and the clone size are those of that table, but D and trimming were determined from the DNA. The sample has roughly 100,000 clones; around 90% are singletons. Germline V CDR1 and CDR2: SNHLY, FYNNEI. The V gene lost 5 bases and the J gene lost 2 bases, with 12 bases spanning the gap. The CDR3 runs 14 residues. The chain recombines TRBV2 with TRBJ1-2; D perhaps matches TRBD1 (6 bases). Sequencing was performed on peripheral blood. This sequence originates from a woman in her 70s with acute or convalescent COVID-19. The CDR3 nucleotides are TGTGCCAGCAGTCCACAGGGTTTCAACTATGGCTACACCTTC. This translates into CASSPQGFNYGYTF.